The 27 T cell receptor beta chains reported below all come from one sample, sequenced in a study of read filtering for tumor transcriptome and immune sequencing. From around 0.4 ug of RNA, a library with molecular barcoded alpha/delta and beta/gamma adaptors was made. TCRdb reanalysed the reads using MiXCR and keeps one entry per CDR3 protein. The sample comprises tens of thousands of distinct CDR3 sequences, roughly 13% of which are singletons, and 27% rests with the top ten. Specimen: a population of CD138-negative cells sorted from bone marrow. The receptors were gathered from a donor at least 40 years old with multiple myeloma.

Many counts were recorded for this clonotype. This sequence joins TRBV14 and TRBJ1-2; TRBD1 is a possible D gene (6 bases). The V end was cut by 0 bases, the J end by 13 bases, with 21 bases between. CDR1 and CDR2 from the germline V gene are SGHDN and FVKESK. This CDR3 comprises 15 residues. As DNA, the CDR3 is TGTGCCAGCAGCCAAGATAGCCAGGGGCTCTCGTGGCGCACCTTC. Amino acid sequence: CASSQDSQGLSWRTF. Drawing the rest from reference TRBV14 and TRBJ1-2, the complete variable domain is EAGVTQFPSHSVIEKGQTVTLRCDPISGHDNLYWYRRVMGKEIKFLLHFVKESKQDESGMPNNRFLAERTGGTYSTLKVQPAELEDSGVYFCASSQDSQGLSWRTFGSGTRLTVV.

At least ten counts were recorded for this clonotype. This chain links TRBV7-9 with TRBJ1-1; unclear D gene. The V end lost 5 bases, the J end lost 5 bases, and 9 bases lay between the germline ends. Germline V lookup: CDR1 SEHNR, CDR2 FQNEAQ (reference sequence). This CDR3 has 12 amino acids. In DNA, the CDR3 is TGTGCCAGCAGCCGAACCAGGACTGAAGCTTTCTTT. This gives the protein CASSRTRTEAFF.

In its sample, this clonotype was seen many times. This sequence joins TRBV10-3 and TRBJ2-3; 11 nucleotides match TRBD2. CDR3 length: 18 amino acids. V trimming: 4 bases; J trimming: 2 bases; junction bases outside the gene matches: 11. Germline assignment: CDR1 ENHRY and CDR2 SYGVKD. The CDR3 here is CAISGGLADHPFTDTQYF. The DNA of the CDR3 is TGTGCCATCAGTGGGGGACTAGCGGACCACCCTTTCACAGATACGCAGTATTTT.

A word on this clonotype: Because the CDR3 is missing its conserved closing phenylalanine or tryptophan, this is likely a read error. The V gene is TRBV9, the J gene TRBJ2-4; D is undetermined. V lost 0 bases and J lost 6, with 7 bases in between. The length of the CDR3 is 13 residues. From germline, CDR1 is SGDLS and CDR2 YYNGEE. The CDR3 protein is CASSVDAGNIQYS. The CDR3 coding sequence is TGTGCCAGCAGCGTAGACGCTGGAAACATTCAGTACTCC.

This clonotype occurred many times. The V gene is TRBV30, the J gene TRBJ2-5; 10 bases map to TRBD2. Trimming took 5 bases from V and 7 from J; bases not matched to a gene: 4. The CDR3 totals 12 residues. Germline-derived CDR1 and CDR2 are GTSNPN and SVGIG (reference sequence). CDR3 sequence reads: CAWQLAGWTQYF. Written as DNA, the CDR3 is TGTGCCTGGCAACTAGCGGGGTGGACCCAGTACTTC.

This clonotype came up a few times. This rearrangement joins TRBV12-5 to TRBJ2-1; 7 nucleotides align to TRBD2. The CDR3 is made up of 16 amino acids. Trimming removed 2 bases from V and 5 bases from J; junction bases left unmatched: 9. Germline V gene data show CDR1 as LGHNT and CDR2 as FRNRAP. The CDR3: CASGLHGGGNNNEQFF. Written as DNA, the CDR3 is TGTGCTAGTGGTTTGCACGGGGGAGGGAATAACAATGAGCAGTTCTTC. Drawing the rest from reference TRBV12-5 and TRBJ2-1, the complete variable domain is DARVTQTPRHKVTEMGQEVTMRCQPILGHNTVFWYRQTMMQGLELLAYFRNRAPLDDSGMPKDRFSAEMPDATLATLKIQPSEPRDSAVYFCASGLHGGGNNNEQFFGPGTRLTVL.

Worth noting for this clonotype: This may stem from a read error, because a much larger clone lies one nucleotide away. The rearrangement uses TRBV10-3 and TRBJ1-1, with a weak D call TRBD1 (5 bases). Trimming removed 6 bases from V and 4 bases from J, with 9 bases in between. Per germline, CDR1 ENHRY and CDR2 SYGVKD. The CDR3 runs 12 residues. The CDR3 region has the DNA TGTGCCATCAGGGGGGTTGTCACTGAAGCTTTCTTT. Protein product: CAIRGVVTEAFF.

This clonotype was recorded many times. The chain links TRBV29-1 to TRBJ2-2; 14 bases are shared with TRBD2. The CDR3 runs 18 residues. Germline V gene data show CDR1 as SQVTM and CDR2 as ANQGSEA. With 4 bases clipped from V and 5 bases from J, the junction kept 12 bases outside the gene matches. The CDR3 DNA follows: TGCAGCGTTGGAGTGACTAGCGGGAGGGCCGCTTCTACCGGGGAGCTGTTTTTT. It yields the protein CSVGVTSGRAASTGELFF.

This clonotype was detected a few times. The chain combines TRBV20-1 with TRBJ2-2, with TRBD2 as a possible D gene (5 bases). The CDR3 length is 16 residues. Deletions cut 6 bases from V and 3 bases from J, with 20 bases between. Germline V gene lookup returns CDR1 DFQATT and CDR2 SNEGSKA (reference sequence). CDR3 coding DNA: TGCAGTGCCCCTCACCGACTGGGAGACGACACCGGGGAGCTGTTTTTT. Translating it yields CSAPHRLGDDTGELFF.

This clonotype was detected many times. The chain is built from TRBV4-2 and TRBJ2-1; TRBD2 agrees at 16 bases. After removal of 0 bases from V and 9 bases from J, the junction contained 2 bases not matched to a gene. The germline gives CDR1 LGHNA, CDR2 YNFKEQ. The CDR3 is made up of 16 amino acids. The CDR3 DNA is TGTGCCAGCAGCCAAGAGGGGACTAGCGGGGGGGGTGAGCAGTTCTTC. This translates into CASSQEGTSGGGEQFF.

A remark on this clonotype: A much larger clone is a single base away; this may be a read error. The chain recombines TRBV27 with TRBJ2-6; D unclear. CDR3 length: 14 residues. With 5 bases removed from V and 0 bases from J, the gap between germline ends came to 5 bases. From germline, CDR1 is MNHEY and CDR2 SMNVEV (reference sequence). In DNA form, the CDR3 reads TGTGCCAGCAGTCGCTCCTCTGGGGCCAACGTCCTGACTTTC. Amino acid sequence: CASSRSSGANVLTF.

This clonotype was seen ten or more times. The chain is built from TRBV12-3 or TRBV12-4 and TRBJ2-1; maybe TRBD2 (5 bases). This CDR3 is 15 amino acids long. The V and J ends lost 5 bases and 1 base respectively, with 12 bases between them. CDR3 in amino acids: CASSGIGGSYNEQFF. The CDR3 bases are TGTGCCAGCAGTGGGATTGGCGGGTCCTACAATGAGCAGTTCTTC.

There are a few counts of this clonotype. With a much larger clone just one base away, this may be a read error. This chain links TRBV5-1 with TRBJ2-7; 8 bases align to TRBD2. The CDR3 is made up of 14 amino acids. The germline V gene encodes CDR1 SGHRS and CDR2 YFSETQ. In DNA form, the CDR3 reads TGCGCCAGCAGCTTGGAGCCCGGGAGGGCCGAGCGGTACTTC. It codes for CASSLEPGRAERYF.

The CDR3 sequence is CASSAQGGAYEQYF. Written as DNA, the CDR3 is TGCGCCAGCAGCGCACAGGGAGGGGCATACGAGCAGTACTTC. The chain has TRBV5-1 and TRBJ2-7, with D possibly matching TRBD2 (7 bases). Germline loops: CDR1 SGHRS, CDR2 YFSETQ. There are 14 residues in the CDR3. V was shortened by 4 bases and J by 4 bases, with 15 bases between the two germline ends.

This clonotype was observed a handful of times. A much more abundant neighbour one base away suggests this may be a read error. The chain joins TRBV27 to TRBJ2-1, with D perhaps matching TRBD2 (6 bases). Germline V gene lookup returns CDR1 MNHEY and CDR2 SMNVEV (reference sequence). The CDR3 totals 15 residues. In nucleotides, the CDR3 is TGTGCCAGCAGTTGGGGGGTACCTATATACAATGCGCAGTTCTTC. Amino acids: CASSWGVPIYNAQFF.

Concerning this clonotype itself: A read error may account for a junction end that differs from germline. The rearrangement links TRBV6-2 or TRBV6-3 to TRBJ2-5, with 7 bases matching TRBD2. There are 15 residues in the CDR3. Per the germline V gene, CDR1 is MNHEY and CDR2 is SVGEGT. The CDR3 DNA reads TGTGCCAGCAGTTTCTTCGGCGGGAGAGGAGAGGCCCAGTACTTC. It codes for CASSFFGGRGEAQYF.

Concerning this clonotype itself: A much larger clone lies one base from this, so it may be a read error. This chain connects TRBV6-1 to TRBJ2-5; D is undetermined. CDR3 length: 14 amino acids. Germline lookup yields CDR1 MNHNS and CDR2 SASEGT. This CDR3 reads CASSKRQGPETQDF. The CDR3 DNA follows: TGTGCCAGCAGTAAACGGCAAGGTCCGGAGACCCAGGACTTC.

The table lists this clonotype with many counts. This chain joins TRBV2 and TRBJ1-6; D is uncertain. Germline V gene data show CDR1 as SNHLY and CDR2 as FYNNEI. V was trimmed by 6 bases and J by 7 bases, leaving 10 bases between them. CDR3 length: 13 amino acids. The CDR3 region is CASRREANSPLHF. CDR3 sequence (DNA): TGTGCCAGCAGAAGAGAAGCAAATTCACCCCTCCACTTT.

This clonotype showed up many times. The chain links TRBV10-3 to TRBJ2-5; 12 bases agree with TRBD1. Trimming removed 8 bases from V and 5 bases from J; junction bases left unmatched: 9. This CDR3 has 15 amino acids. Germline CDR1 ENHRY, CDR2 SYGVKD. The CDR3 DNA reads as TGTGCCATCCGACGGGGGACAGGGGGCACGGAGACCCAGTACTTC. Its translation: CAIRRGTGGTETQYF.

This clonotype was counted between two and nine times. A much larger clone is a single base away; this may be a read error. The V call is TRBV6-2 or TRBV6-3, the J call TRBJ2-7; 10 bases are a match to TRBD1. Germline V gene lookup returns CDR1 MNHEY and CDR2 SVGEGT. Unmatched junction bases numbered 10, after V lost 8 bases and J lost 6 bases. The CDR3 runs to 14 residues. CDR3 sequence: CASGTSGTGVEQYF. CDR3 in DNA: TGTGCCAGCGGTACCTCCGGGACAGGGGTCGAGCAGTACTTC.

In the case of this clonotype: This may be a read error: a much more frequent sequence differs by one nucleotide. The conserved final phenylalanine or tryptophan is absent from the CDR3, which likely points to a read error. V usage is TRBV20-1 and J usage is TRBJ2-7, with 10 bases that match TRBD1. V lost 5 bases and J lost 4; bases outside the gene matches: 8. Germline V gene lookup returns CDR1 DFQATT and CDR2 SNEGSKA (reference sequence). The CDR3 consists of 14 residues. This CDR3 is CSASRDRGRYEQYL. The CDR3 DNA reads as TGCAGTGCTTCAAGGGACAGGGGAAGGTACGAGCAGTACCTC.

With respect to this clonotype: The conserved phenylalanine or tryptophan normally closing the CDR3 is absent here, so this likely arose from a read error. The rearrangement uses TRBV28 and TRBJ1-1, with a tentative D call TRBD1 (6 bases). There are 12 residues in the CDR3. V lost 8 bases and J 11 bases, leaving 18 bases between the germline ends. Per germline, CDR1 MDHEN and CDR2 SYDVKM. The CDR3 reads CASARGGLEAFL. The CDR3, as DNA: TGTGCCAGCGCCAGGGGAGGCCTTGAGGCTTTCCTT.

This clonotype occurred many times. The chain is built from TRBV12-3 or TRBV12-4 and TRBJ2-2, with 8 bases that match TRBD2. V lost 7 bases to trimming and J lost 2 bases; unmatched junction nucleotides: 6. The CDR3 has 15 residues. CDR3 coding DNA: TGTGCCAGCATGCCGGGACTAGGAAACACCGGGGAGCTGTTTTTT. Its protein is CASMPGLGNTGELFF.

In this sample, this clonotype is medium-sized. J is TRBJ2-1 and V is TRBV5-6; 8 nucleotides match TRBD1. The CDR3 spans 15 residues. V shed 4 bases, J shed 7 bases, and the junction held 10 bases outside the gene matches. Germline CDR1 and CDR2: SGHDT and YYEEEE. In nucleotides, the CDR3 is TGTGCCAGCAGCAAACGGACAGGGAAGGGGAATGAGCAGTTCTTC. Protein sequence: CASSKRTGKGNEQFF.

This clonotype was recorded many times. The V and J genes are TRBV28 and TRBJ1-5; D is perhaps TRBD1 (6 bases). In germline, CDR1 is MDHEN, CDR2 SYDVKM. With 1 base removed from V and 1 base from J, the gap between germline ends came to 14 bases. The CDR3 has 17 amino acids. In DNA form, the CDR3 reads TGTGCCAGCAGTTTATCAGGGGCAGGATTAAGCAATCAGCCCCAGCATTTT. Amino acids: CASSLSGAGLSNQPQHF.

In this sample, this clonotype turned up a few times. This chain joins TRBV20-1 and TRBJ2-7; 7 bases are a match to TRBD1. From germline, CDR1 is DFQATT and CDR2 SNEGSKA (reference sequence). This CDR3 has 13 residues. Trimming removed 4 bases from V and 0 bases from J; junction bases left unmatched: 3. CDR3 bases: TGCAGTGCTATAGACAGGGACTCCTACGAGCAGTACTTC. The encoded protein is CSAIDRDSYEQYF.

This clonotype was recorded many times. This chain joins TRBV12-3 or TRBV12-4 and TRBJ2-1, with D uncertain. The CDR3 spans 15 residues. The V end was cut by 8 bases, the J end by 0 bases, with 14 bases between. The CDR3 bases are TGTGCCAGCCGCCCTCGGGCGAGCTCCTACAATGAGCAGTTCTTC. It encodes CASRPRASSYNEQFF.